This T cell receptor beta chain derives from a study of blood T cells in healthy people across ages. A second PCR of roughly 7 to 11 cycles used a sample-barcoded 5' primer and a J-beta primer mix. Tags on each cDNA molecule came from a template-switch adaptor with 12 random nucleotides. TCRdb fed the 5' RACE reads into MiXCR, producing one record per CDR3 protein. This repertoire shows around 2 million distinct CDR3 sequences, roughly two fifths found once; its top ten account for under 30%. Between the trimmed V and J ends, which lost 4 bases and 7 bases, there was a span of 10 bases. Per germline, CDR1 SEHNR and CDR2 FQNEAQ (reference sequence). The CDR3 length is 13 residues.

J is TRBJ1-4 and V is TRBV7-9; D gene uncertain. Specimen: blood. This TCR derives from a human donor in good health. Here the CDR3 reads CASSSSRVEKLFF. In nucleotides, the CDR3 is TGTGCCAGCAGCTCTTCTAGGGTTGAAAAACTGTTTTTT.